This TCR beta chain was profiled in a study of cytomegalovirus exposure and HLA in healthy donors. General study points: Analysis was carried out at a later point, and it linked a missense DCLRE1C variant to TCR beta V- and J-gene trimming. TCR sequences were mostly rare, though some public TCRs occurred in many donors.

Primers included in the PCR were 60 Vbeta and 13 Jbeta primers. Libraries were prepared by immunoSEQ multiplex PCR; TCRdb keeps only in-frame clonotypes and omits some of them. The sample table includes 150,000 or so clones. Germline assignment: CDR1 MNHNY and CDR2 SVGAGI (reference sequence). The CDR3 has 13 residues. In regard to this clone: Its cognate antigen is unknown.

This chain connects TRBV6-6 to TRBJ2-3; 9 nucleotides agree with TRBD2. The sequenced material came from PBMCs. This receptor was identified in a young woman in good health and CMV-seronegative. The CDR3 loop reads CASQRGVTDTQYF. DNA for the CDR3: TGTGCTAGCCAGCGGGGGGTCACAGATACGCAGTATTTT.